These T cell receptor beta chains were read from a single sample in a study of blood T cell repertoires in COVID-19. Assay used: immunoSEQ multiplex PCR; TCRdb lists only in-frame clones, some missing. This table holds 200,000 to 250,000 clones, just over 85% found once. Sequenced input: peripheral blood. The receptors originated from a man younger than 35 with active or convalescent COVID-19. Both conserved end residues are part of each CDR3. D genes are given only for firm matches. A row's size may be missing; if present it is once, few, many or a size class.

j_call | clone_size | v_call | d_call | cdr3_aa | cdr3_nt
TRBJ1-4 | . | TRBV28 | TRBD1 | CASRTTLDRELFF | TGTGCCAGCAGAACTACGTTAGACAGGGAACTGTTTTTT
TRBJ1-1 | . | TRBV6-2/TRBV6-3 | TRBD1 | CASSKLIRGHAFF | TGTGCCAGCAGCAAATTGATCAGGGGGCATGCTTTCTTT
TRBJ1-2 | . | TRBV3-1/TRBV3-2 | TRBD1 | CASSPTAGGLGGYTF | TGTGCCAGCAGCCCCACCGCAGGGGGCTTGGGTGGCTACACCTTC
TRBJ2-2 | . | TRBV6-2/TRBV6-3 | TRBD2 | CASSYSRSGRANTGELFF | TGTGCCAGCAGTTACTCCCGTAGCGGGAGGGCGAACACCGGGGAGCTGTTTTTT
TRBJ1-2 | . | TRBV19 | . | CASIGRNYGYTF | TGTGCCAGTATAGGCAGGAACTATGGCTACACCTTC
TRBJ2-7 | . | TRBV3-1/TRBV3-2 | TRBD1 | CASSQDRTGRLYEQYF | TGTGCCAGCAGCCAAGATAGGACAGGGCGCCTCTACGAGCAGTACTTC
TRBJ1-4 | . | TRBV7-9 | . | CASSLGASATNEKLFF | TGTGCCAGCAGCTTAGGAGCGTCAGCAACTAATGAAAAACTGTTTTTT
TRBJ2-7 | . | TRBV3-1/TRBV3-2 | . | CASSQSWAQHAYEQYF | TGTGCCAGCAGCCAATCATGGGCCCAGCACGCCTACGAGCAGTACTTC
TRBJ2-2 | . | TRBV5-1 | TRBD2 | CASSLSGGANTGELFF | TGCGCCAGCAGCTTATCGGGAGGGGCGAACACCGGGGAGCTGTTTTTT
TRBJ2-3 | . | TRBV9 | TRBD2 | CASSVGTSGSLNTQYF | TGTGCCAGCAGCGTTGGGACTAGCGGGAGTCTAAATACGCAGTATTTT
TRBJ1-4 | . | TRBV5-8 | TRBD1 | CASSPLPGQGAEKLFF | TGTGCCAGCAGCCCCCTACCGGGACAGGGGGCCGAAAAACTGTTTTTT
TRBJ2-7 | once | TRBV9 | TRBD1 | CASSVAGQARGTYEQYF | TGTGCCAGCAGCGTAGCCGGACAGGCACGTGGTACCTACGAGCAGTACTTC
TRBJ2-7 | . | TRBV5-1 | . | CASSLVADGGYEQYF | TGCGCCAGCAGCTTGGTCGCCGACGGGGGATACGAGCAGTACTTC
TRBJ2-5 | . | TRBV20-1 | TRBD2 | CSASSGWGGALRQETQYF | TGCAGTGCTAGTTCTGGTTGGGGAGGGGCGTTAAGACAAGAGACCCAGTACTTC
TRBJ2-7 | once | TRBV7-2 | TRBD2 | CASSPAGPRSEQYF | TGTGCCAGCAGCCCAGCGGGACCCCGCAGCGAGCAGTACTTC
TRBJ2-2 | . | TRBV7-2 | . | CASSLAPSGAHTGELFF | TGTGCCAGCAGCTTAGCGCCGTCAGGGGCTCACACCGGGGAGCTGTTTTTT
TRBJ1-2 | . | TRBV30 | TRBD1 | CAWGQGLGRVFYGYTF | TGTGCCTGGGGACAGGGGTTGGGGAGGGTCTTCTATGGCTACACCTTC
TRBJ2-2 | . | TRBV5-1 | TRBD2 | CASSGARLADYTGELFF | TGCGCCAGCAGCGGGGCTCGACTAGCGGACTACACCGGGGAGCTGTTTTTT
TRBJ2-1 | . | TRBV20-1 | TRBD2 | CSASHSGLAGGLKGNEQFF | TGCAGTGCTAGTCATTCGGGACTAGCGGGAGGTCTTAAGGGGAATGAGCAGTTCTTC
TRBJ2-7 | . | TRBV30 | TRBD2 | CAWSAGLAGGQYF | TGTGCCTGGAGTGCGGGACTAGCGGGAGGACAGTACTTC
TRBJ1-2 | . | TRBV30 | . | CAGGGQSTSSYTF | TGTGCCGGGGGGGGGCAGAGTACTTCAAGCTACACCTTC
TRBJ2-5 | . | TRBV6-5 | . | CASRGQPTLQETQYF | TGTGCCAGCAGAGGACAGCCGACATTACAAGAGACCCAGTACTTC
TRBJ2-2 | . | TRBV30 | TRBD1 | CAWEKDRGLPNTGELFF | TGTGCCTGGGAGAAGGACAGGGGGCTACCCAACACCGGGGAGCTGTTTTTT
TRBJ1-2 | . | TRBV30 | . | CAWTGVVGYTF | TGTGCCTGGACAGGGGTCGTTGGCTACACCTTC
TRBJ2-4 | . | TRBV6-5 | TRBD2 | CASQRGGSNIQYF | TGTGCCAGCCAGCGGGGGGGTTCAAACATTCAGTACTTC
TRBJ1-5 | . | TRBV28 | . | CASSFPGSNQPQHF | TGTGCCAGCAGTTTCCCAGGGAGCAATCAGCCCCAGCATTTT
TRBJ1-5 | . | TRBV19 | . | CASCKAGNGNQPQHF | TGTGCCAGTTGTAAAGCAGGGAATGGCAATCAGCCCCAGCATTTT
TRBJ2-1 | . | TRBV3-1/TRBV3-2 | TRBD2 | CASSRTPGLGYNEQFF | TGTGCCAGCAGCCGGACCCCGGGACTAGGGTACAATGAGCAGTTCTTC
TRBJ2-1 | . | TRBV9 | TRBD2 | CASSVGPAGLTYNEQFF | TGTGCCAGCAGCGTAGGGCCAGCGGGATTAACCTACAATGAGCAGTTCTTC
TRBJ2-2 | . | TRBV30 | . | CAWSVLAGSTGELFF | TGTGCCTGGAGTGTACTTGCGGGAAGCACCGGGGAGCTGTTTTTT
TRBJ1-5 | . | TRBV7-9 | TRBD1 | CASSLALSGQNSNQPQHF | TGTGCCAGCAGCTTAGCACTCTCGGGACAGAATAGCAATCAGCCCCAGCATTTT
TRBJ2-7 | . | TRBV6-5 | TRBD2 | CAGSGGPYEQYF | TGTGCTGGGTCGGGAGGTCCCTACGAGCAGTACTTC
TRBJ2-2 | few | TRBV7-9 | TRBD1 | CASSRNVRDRGNTGELFF | TGTGCCAGCAGCCGAAATGTCCGGGACAGGGGGAACACCGGGGAGCTGTTTTTT
TRBJ1-4 | . | TRBV6-1 | TRBD1 | CASSEAFGTGVEKLFF | TGTGCCAGCAGTGAAGCGTTTGGGACAGGCGTAGAAAAACTGTTTTTT
TRBJ2-7 | . | TRBV12-3/TRBV12-4 | . | CASSLGGTYEQYF | TGTGCCAGCAGTTTAGGGGGCACCTACGAGCAGTACTTC
TRBJ1-2 | . | TRBV30 | TRBD1 | CAWARDRGIDYTF | TGTGCCTGGGCTAGGGACAGGGGGATTGACTACACCTTC
TRBJ2-5 | once | TRBV2 | . | CASREQVSEGETQYF | TGTGCCAGCAGGGAACAGGTCAGCGAGGGAGAGACCCAGTACTTC
TRBJ2-3 | . | TRBV9 | TRBD1 | CASSPGTGTDTQYF | TGTGCCAGCAGCCCCGGGACAGGAACCGATACGCAGTATTTT
TRBJ1-5 | . | TRBV10-2 | . | CASSDQGGQPQHF | TGCGCCAGCAGCGATCAGGGAGGTCAGCCCCAGCATTTT
TRBJ1-5 | . | TRBV7-2 | . | CASSLLRGSSNQPQHF | TGTGCCAGCAGCTTACTTAGGGGATCAAGCAATCAGCCCCAGCATTTT
TRBJ2-2 | . | TRBV19 | . | CASSIDYPTGELFF | TGTGCCAGTAGTATCGACTACCCCACCGGGGAGCTGTTTTTT